This T cell receptor beta chain was recorded in a study of sequential checkpoint blockade in melanoma. Whole-study context: Maintenance nivolumab came after either treatment sequence. Over 20 patients had matched tumor biopsies before treatment and at week 13 after nivolumab or ipilimumab alone. 91 pretreatment tumor DNA samples were TCRβ immunosequenced. Whole-study results and caveats: PD-L1 staining and CD8+ counts, not mutational load, tracked tumor T-cell clonality.

Treatment defined: randomized to nivolumab then ipilimumab (arm A) or the reverse (arm B). Some clones are missing from TCRdb's copy, which holds only in-frame ones; the method was immunoSEQ multiplex PCR. The data contain about 2,300 clones, just under 15% of them singletons. CDR1 is SGHDN and CDR2 is FVKESK in the germline V gene. The ends were cut back, 0 bases at V and 10 bases at J, with 9 bases in the middle. The CDR3 is made up of 12 amino acids. This clone ranks as large. Its target is not known. Source: tumor tissue (inferred from file names), taken from a patient given nivolumab and ipilimumab in sequence. The sequence was collected from a human donor with melanoma. This rearrangement joins TRBV14 to TRBJ2-5; D is unclear. The CDR3 DNA is TGTGCCAGCAGCCAAGATAGGCGGAACCAGTACTTC. This sequence encodes CASSQDRRNQYF. The entire variable domain, with the rest obtained from reference TRBV14 and TRBJ2-5, is as follows: EAGVTQFPSHSVIEKGQTVTLRCDPISGHDNLYWYRRVMGKEIKFLLHFVKESKQDESGMPNNRFLAERTGGTYSTLKVQPAELEDSGVYFCASSQDRRNQYFGPGTRLLVL.